Presented here are 11 T cell receptor beta chains from one specimen sequenced in a study of long-term antiretroviral therapy in people with HIV. Sequencing relied on immunoSEQ assay v3.0, run at survey level. Generated by immunoSEQ multiplex PCR, the TCRdb table keeps only in-frame clones and is missing some. Here the sample spans tens of thousands of clones, 75% to 90% being singletons. Specimen: unsorted PBMCs, collected 1.5 years after starting antiretroviral therapy. Receptor source: a young man with HIV.

DNA for the CDR3: TGTGCCAGCAGTTACTCTGAGGCCCCAGATACGCAGTATTTT. As protein: CASSYSEAPDTQYF. The V gene is TRBV6-5, the J gene TRBJ2-3; unclear D gene. Per the germline V gene, CDR1 is MNHEY and CDR2 is SVGAGI. Trimming pared 0 bases from V and 4 bases from J, leaving 8 bases between. The CDR3 contains 14 residues.

The rearrangement joins TRBV5-1 to TRBJ2-2, with TRBD1 matching over 8 bases. Looked up from germline, CDR1 is SGHRS and CDR2 is YFSETQ. The CDR3 has 16 residues. Trimming took 0 bases from V and 3 from J; bases not matched to a gene: 4. The chain's CDR3 is CASSLEPQGDTGELFF. The CDR3 DNA is TGCGCCAGCAGCTTGGAACCACAGGGGGACACCGGGGAGCTGTTTTTT. The full variable domain, in which reference TRBV5-1 and TRBJ2-2 provide the parts outside the CDR3, is KAGVTQTPRYLIKTRGQQVTLSCSPISGHRSVSWYQQTPGQGLQFLFEYFSETQRNKGNFPGRFSGRQFSNSRSEMNVSTLELGDSALYLCASSLEPQGDTGELFFGEGSRLTVL.

This chain links TRBV27 with TRBJ1-1; no firm D call. The CDR3 has 14 residues. Germline V CDR1 and CDR2: MNHEY, SMNVEV (reference sequence). Trimming removed 5 bases at V and 1 base at J, with 11 bases between. CDR3 DNA: TGTGCCAGCAGTAAGCGACCGGAGAACACTGAAGCTTTCTTT. Encoded protein: CASSKRPENTEAFF.

V and J are TRBV14 and TRBJ2-6; D gene uncertain. Trimming removed 1 base from V and 3 bases from J, with 13 bases in between. Looked up from germline, CDR1 is SGHDN and CDR2 is FVKESK. The CDR3 has 17 amino acids. The CDR3 DNA sequence: TGTGCCAGCAGCCAAGGAACTCGAGGCGGTGGGGCCAACGTCCTGACTTTC. Its translation: CASSQGTRGGGANVLTF.

The V call is TRBV11-2, the J call TRBJ2-5; D gene unclear. Germline lookup yields CDR1 SGHAT and CDR2 FQNNGV. The CDR3 has 14 residues. V lost 5 bases and J 5 bases, leaving 15 bases between the germline ends. The CDR3 DNA reads as TGTGCCAGCAGCCCGTCCACCGGGCGGGAGACCCAGTACTTC. This translates into CASSPSTGRETQYF.

CDR3 amino acids: CASNIEGPDTQYF. In DNA form, the CDR3 reads TGCGCCAGCAATATTGAGGGGCCAGATACGCAGTATTTT. The chain is built from TRBV5-1 and TRBJ2-3, with D perhaps being TRBD1 or TRBD2 (5 bases each). The CDR3 extends over 13 amino acids. With 6 bases removed from V and 4 bases from J, the gap between germline ends came to 12 bases. CDR1 and CDR2 (germline): SGHRS, YFSETQ.

The CDR3 loop reads CASSRQGVEEKLFF. The CDR3, as DNA: TGTGCCAGCAGTCGACAGGGGGTTGAGGAAAAACTGTTTTTT. The chain uses TRBV7-9 and TRBJ1-4; 9 bases match TRBD1. The CDR3 length is 14 residues. After removal of 6 bases from V and 8 bases from J, the junction contained 7 bases not matched to a gene. Germline assignment: CDR1 SEHNR and CDR2 FQNEAQ (reference sequence).

The CDR3: CASSPPLGDYGYTF. CDR3 in DNA: TGTGCCAGCAGTCCGCCACTGGGAGATTATGGCTACACCTTC. The chain carries TRBV28 and TRBJ1-2; D gene ambiguous. V lost 5 bases, J lost 5 bases, and 15 bases lay in between. This CDR3 is built from 14 residues. Germline-derived CDR1 and CDR2 are MDHEN and SYDVKM.

V is TRBV19 and J is TRBJ2-6; D unresolved. The germline V gene encodes CDR1 LNHDA and CDR2 SQIVND (reference sequence). Between the trimmed V and J ends, which lost 10 bases and 1 base, there was a span of 5 bases. The CDR3 totals 12 residues. The CDR3 region has the DNA TGTGCCACCCGGTCTGGGGCCAACGTCCTGACTTTC. Its protein product is CATRSGANVLTF.

V usage is TRBV28 and J usage is TRBJ2-5; 10 positions match TRBD2. There are 15 residues in the CDR3. Germline V gives CDR1 MDHEN, CDR2 SYDVKM. With V trimmed by 6 bases and J by 1 base, 5 bases remained unmatched. DNA of the CDR3: TGTGCCAGCAGGATAAGGACTAGCGGCCAAGAGACCCAGTACTTC. This translates into CASRIRTSGQETQYF.

In DNA form, the CDR3 reads TGTGCCAGCAGTTACCAGGGGGGACGGGCCGGGGAGCTGTTTTTT. This encodes CASSYQGGRAGELFF. V is TRBV6-6 and J is TRBJ2-2, with D possibly TRBD1 on 7 matching bases. CDR3 length: 15 amino acids. The V end lost 2 bases, the J end lost 6 bases, and 13 bases lay between the germline ends. The germline CDR1 and CDR2 sequences are MNHNY and SVGAGI (reference sequence).